The clone carrying this T cell receptor (beta chain) was seen more than once but under ten times. Its antigen is unidentified. This entry is derived from a study of CD8 T cells in ankylosing spondylitis. Broader study findings: Clones tied to disease were said to be significantly enriched in matched ankylosing spondylitis synovial fluid. Past studies reported some motif variants in reactive arthritis synovial fluid and blood. Peripheral blood held disease-linked clones only at relatively low frequency, and these were CD8+.

For TCR beta, libraries came from quantitative 5'-RACE with molecular barcodes. Each CDR3 protein gets one entry after TCRdb re-called the 5' RACE reads with MiXCR. The profile covers fewer than 35,000 distinct CDR3 sequences, with about 31% appearing a single time and 45% taken by the ten largest. Germline V gene sequence: CDR1 SQVTM, CDR2 ANQGSEA. The CDR3 has 13 residues. V was shortened by 6 bases and J by 0 bases, with 12 bases between the two germline ends. This chain joins TRBV29-1 and TRBJ2-7; no clear D. The sequence derives from a male donor with ankylosing spondylitis. The sequencing input was synovial fluid, either unsorted or a sorted T cell fraction (not recorded which). The DNA of the CDR3 is TGCAGCGTCCGGCTGGGCAGCTCCTACGAGCAGTACTTC. Translation: CSVRLGSSYEQYF.